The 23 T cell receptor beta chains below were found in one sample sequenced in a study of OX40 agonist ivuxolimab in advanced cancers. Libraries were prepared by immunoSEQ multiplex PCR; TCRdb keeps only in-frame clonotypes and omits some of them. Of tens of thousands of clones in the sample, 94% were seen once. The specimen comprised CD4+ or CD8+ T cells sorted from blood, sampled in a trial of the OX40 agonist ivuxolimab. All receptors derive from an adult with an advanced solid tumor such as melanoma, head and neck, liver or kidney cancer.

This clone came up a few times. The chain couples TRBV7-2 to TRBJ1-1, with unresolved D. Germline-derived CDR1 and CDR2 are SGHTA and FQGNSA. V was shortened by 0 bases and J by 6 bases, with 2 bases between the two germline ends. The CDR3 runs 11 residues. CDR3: CASSLAPEAFF. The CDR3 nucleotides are TGTGCCAGCAGCTTAGCTCCTGAAGCTTTCTTT.

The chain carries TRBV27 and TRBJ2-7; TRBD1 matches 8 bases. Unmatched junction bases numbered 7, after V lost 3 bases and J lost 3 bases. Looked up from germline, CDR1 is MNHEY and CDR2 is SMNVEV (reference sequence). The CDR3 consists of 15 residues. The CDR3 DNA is TGTGCCAGCAGTTTCTCTATCGGACAGGGCTACGAGCAGTACTTC. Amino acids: CASSFSIGQGYEQYF.

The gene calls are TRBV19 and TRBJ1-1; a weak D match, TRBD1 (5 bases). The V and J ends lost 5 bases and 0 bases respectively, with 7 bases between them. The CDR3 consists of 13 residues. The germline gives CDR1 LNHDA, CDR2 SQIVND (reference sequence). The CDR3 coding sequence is TGTGCCAGTAGTTCGGGGCTGAACACTGAAGCTTTCTTT. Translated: CASSSGLNTEAFF.

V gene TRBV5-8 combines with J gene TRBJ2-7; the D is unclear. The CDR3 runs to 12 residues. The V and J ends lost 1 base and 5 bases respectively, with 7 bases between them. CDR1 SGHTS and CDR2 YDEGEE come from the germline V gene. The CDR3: CASSLRWDEQYF. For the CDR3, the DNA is TGTGCCAGCAGCTTGAGGTGGGACGAGCAGTACTTC.

The CDR3 protein is CSVPRGGEGYTF. DNA of the CDR3: TGCAGCGTCCCCCGGGGGGGCGAGGGCTACACCTTC. V gene TRBV29-1 combines with J gene TRBJ1-2; maybe TRBD1 (6 bases). From germline, CDR1 is SQVTM and CDR2 ANQGSEA. CDR3 length equals 12 residues. Trimming left V 6 bases short and J 8 bases short, with 16 bases between.

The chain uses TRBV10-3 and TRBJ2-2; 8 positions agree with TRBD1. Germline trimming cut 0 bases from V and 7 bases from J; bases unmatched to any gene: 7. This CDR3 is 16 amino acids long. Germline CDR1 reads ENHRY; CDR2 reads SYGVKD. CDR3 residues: CAISESWTGRGGELFF. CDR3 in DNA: TGTGCCATCAGTGAGTCCTGGACAGGGAGAGGCGGGGAGCTGTTTTTT.

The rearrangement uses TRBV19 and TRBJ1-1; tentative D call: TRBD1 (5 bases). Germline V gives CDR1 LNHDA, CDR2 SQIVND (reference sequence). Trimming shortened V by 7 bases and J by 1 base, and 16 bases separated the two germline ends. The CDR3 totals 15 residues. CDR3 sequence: CASTVPGAQNTEAFF. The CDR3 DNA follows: TGTGCCAGTACCGTTCCCGGGGCACAGAACACTGAAGCTTTCTTT.

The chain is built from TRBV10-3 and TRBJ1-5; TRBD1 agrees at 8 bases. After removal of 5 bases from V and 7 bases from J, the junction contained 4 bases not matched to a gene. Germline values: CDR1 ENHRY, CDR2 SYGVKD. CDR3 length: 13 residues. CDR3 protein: CAISNDRGQPQHF. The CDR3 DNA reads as TGTGCCATCAGTAACGACAGGGGCCAGCCCCAGCATTTT.

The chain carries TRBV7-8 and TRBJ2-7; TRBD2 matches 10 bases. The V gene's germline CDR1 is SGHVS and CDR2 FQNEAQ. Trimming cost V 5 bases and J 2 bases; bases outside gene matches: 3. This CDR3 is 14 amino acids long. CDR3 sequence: CASSLGLAAYEQYF. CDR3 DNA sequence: TGTGCCAGCAGCCTTGGACTAGCGGCCTACGAGCAGTACTTC.

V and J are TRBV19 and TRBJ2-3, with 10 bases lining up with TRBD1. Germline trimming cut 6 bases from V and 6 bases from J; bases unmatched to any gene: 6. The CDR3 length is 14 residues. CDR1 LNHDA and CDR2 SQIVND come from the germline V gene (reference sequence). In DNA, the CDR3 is TGTGCCAGTAGCGGGACAGGGGACGCGGATACGCAGTATTTT. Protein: CASSGTGDADTQYF. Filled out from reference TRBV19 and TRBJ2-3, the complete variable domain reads DGGITQSPKYLFRKEGQNVTLSCEQNLNHDAMYWYRQDPGQGLRLIYYSQIVNDFQKGDIAEGYSVSREKKESFPLTVTSAQKNPTAFYLCASSGTGDADTQYFGPGTRLTVL.

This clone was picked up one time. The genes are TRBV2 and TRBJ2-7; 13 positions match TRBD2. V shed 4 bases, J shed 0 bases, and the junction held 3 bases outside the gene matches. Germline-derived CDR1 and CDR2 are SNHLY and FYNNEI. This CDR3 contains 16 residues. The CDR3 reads CASSGGLAGFSYEQYF. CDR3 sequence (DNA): TGTGCCAGCAGTGGGGGACTAGCGGGGTTCTCCTACGAGCAGTACTTC.

The CDR3 DNA reads TGTGCCAGCAGTTTGACAGGGGCGGGCCTCTACGAGCAGTACTTC. Its translation is CASSLTGAGLYEQYF. The gene calls are TRBV27 and TRBJ2-7; 8 nucleotides match TRBD1. After removal of 3 bases from V and 3 bases from J, the junction contained 7 bases not matched to a gene. Germline lookup yields CDR1 MNHEY and CDR2 SMNVEV (reference sequence). The CDR3 has 15 amino acids.

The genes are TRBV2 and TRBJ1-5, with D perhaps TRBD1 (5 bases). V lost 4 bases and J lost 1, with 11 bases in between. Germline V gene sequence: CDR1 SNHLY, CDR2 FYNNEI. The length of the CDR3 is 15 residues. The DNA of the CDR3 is TGTGCCAGCAGTGGAGCCGGGGCAAGCAATCAGCCCCAGCATTTT. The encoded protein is CASSGAGASNQPQHF.

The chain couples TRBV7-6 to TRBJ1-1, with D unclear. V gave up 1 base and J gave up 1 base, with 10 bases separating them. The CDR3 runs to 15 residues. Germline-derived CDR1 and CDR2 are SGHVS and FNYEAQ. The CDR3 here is CASSLDPGPNTEAFF. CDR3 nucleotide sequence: TGTGCCAGCAGCTTAGACCCGGGCCCGAACACTGAAGCTTTCTTT.

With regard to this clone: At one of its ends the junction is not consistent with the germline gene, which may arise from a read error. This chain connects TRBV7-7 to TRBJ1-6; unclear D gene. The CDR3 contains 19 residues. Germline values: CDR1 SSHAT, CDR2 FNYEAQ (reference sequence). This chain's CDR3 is CASSLESGLDPMISSPLHF. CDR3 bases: TGTGCTAGCAGCTTAGAATCCGGGTTGGACCCGATGATATCTTCACCCCTCCACTTT.

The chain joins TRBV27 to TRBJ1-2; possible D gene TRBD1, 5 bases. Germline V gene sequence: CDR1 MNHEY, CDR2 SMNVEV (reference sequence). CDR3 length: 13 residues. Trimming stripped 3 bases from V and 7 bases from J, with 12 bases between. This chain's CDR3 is CASSFGREVGYTF. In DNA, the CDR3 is TGTGCCAGCAGTTTTGGCAGGGAGGTTGGCTACACCTTC.

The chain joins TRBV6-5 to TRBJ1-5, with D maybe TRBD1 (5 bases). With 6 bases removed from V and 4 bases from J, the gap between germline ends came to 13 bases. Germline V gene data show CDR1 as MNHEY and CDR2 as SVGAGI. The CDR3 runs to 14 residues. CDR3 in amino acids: CASSPDKANQPQHF. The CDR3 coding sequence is TGTGCCAGCAGCCCGGACAAGGCGAATCAGCCCCAGCATTTT.

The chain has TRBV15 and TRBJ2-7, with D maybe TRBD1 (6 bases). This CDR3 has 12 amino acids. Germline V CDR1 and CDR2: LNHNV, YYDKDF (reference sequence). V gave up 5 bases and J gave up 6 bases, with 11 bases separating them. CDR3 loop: CATSPDSGEQYF. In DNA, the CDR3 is TGTGCCACCAGCCCGGACAGCGGCGAGCAGTACTTC.

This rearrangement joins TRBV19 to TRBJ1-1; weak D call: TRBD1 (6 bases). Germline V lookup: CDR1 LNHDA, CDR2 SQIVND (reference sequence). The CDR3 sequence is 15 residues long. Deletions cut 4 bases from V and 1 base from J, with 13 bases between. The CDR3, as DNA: TGTGCCAGTAGTACTTTTCCGGGACAGAACACTGAAGCTTTCTTT. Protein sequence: CASSTFPGQNTEAFF.

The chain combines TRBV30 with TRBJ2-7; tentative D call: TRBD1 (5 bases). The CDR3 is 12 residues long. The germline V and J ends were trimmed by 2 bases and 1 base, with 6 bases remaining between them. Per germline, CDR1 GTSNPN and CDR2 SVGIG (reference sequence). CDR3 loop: CAWSKGSYEQYF. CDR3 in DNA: TGTGCCTGGAGTAAGGGGTCCTACGAGCAGTACTTC. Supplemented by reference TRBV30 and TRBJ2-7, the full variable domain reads SQTIHQWPATLVQPVGSPLSLECTVEGTSNPNLYWYRQAAGRGLQLLFYSVGIGQISSEVPQNLSASRPQDRQFILSSKKLLLSDSGFYLCAWSKGSYEQYFGPGTRLTVT.

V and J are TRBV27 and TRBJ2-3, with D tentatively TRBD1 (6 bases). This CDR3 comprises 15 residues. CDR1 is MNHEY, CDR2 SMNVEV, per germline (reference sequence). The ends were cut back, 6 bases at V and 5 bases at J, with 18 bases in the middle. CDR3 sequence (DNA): TGTGCCAGCAGCTCAGGACAGTCGGCAAAAGATACGCAGTATTTT. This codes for CASSSGQSAKDTQYF.

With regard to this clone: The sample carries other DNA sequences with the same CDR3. The CDR3 here is CASSLAQYEQYF. The CDR3 DNA sequence: TGTGCCAGCAGCTTAGCGCAGTACGAGCAGTACTTC. The J gene is TRBJ2-7, the V gene TRBV7-9; no definite D call. The CDR3 covers 12 residues. CDR1 and CDR2 (germline): SEHNR, FQNEAQ (reference sequence). Trimming pared 0 bases from V and 4 bases from J, leaving 4 bases between. The complete variable domain, with remaining parts taken from reference TRBV7-9 and TRBJ2-7, reads DTGVSQNPRHKITKRGQNVTFRCDPISEHNRLYWYRQTLGQGPEFLTYFQNEAQLEKSRLLSDRFSAERPKGSFSTLEIQRTEQGDSAMYLCASSLAQYEQYFGPGTRLTVT.

The CDR3 nucleotides are TGCGCCAGCAGCGGGCTAGCGGGAGCCCGCGGTGGGACCCAGTACTTC. This sequence encodes CASSGLAGARGGTQYF. The chain employs TRBV5-1 and TRBJ2-5; 10 bases align to TRBD2. CDR1 is SGHRS and CDR2 is YFSETQ in the germline V gene. The CDR3 totals 16 residues. With 4 bases clipped from V and 7 bases from J, the junction kept 13 bases outside the gene matches.